The 22 T cell receptor beta chains presented below share a single source sample, sequenced in a study of T cells after somatic rescue of genetic block. Libraries were prepared by immunoSEQ multiplex PCR; TCRdb keeps only in-frame clonotypes and omits some of them. Of about 70,000 clones detected, 92% appear once; the ten largest clones hold around 3%. The sequenced sample was peripheral blood mononuclear cells (PBMCs). The receptors originated from a man in his forties.

The V gene is TRBV6-5, the J gene TRBJ1-2, with D possibly being TRBD1 (6 bases). The length of the CDR3 is 15 residues. V gave up 3 bases and J gave up 4 bases, with 15 bases separating them. Germline-derived CDR1 and CDR2 are MNHEY and SVGAGI. CDR3 DNA: TGTGCCAGCAGTTATAGGGGGGCGGGCCGCTATGGCTACACCTTC. Translation gives CASSYRGAGRYGYTF.

The CDR3 region is CASSFWTATNEKLFF. The DNA for the CDR3 is TGCGCCAGCAGCTTCTGGACAGCAACTAATGAAAAACTGTTTTTT. This chain uses TRBV5-1 with TRBJ1-4; D is perhaps TRBD1 (6 bases). The CDR3 loop spans 15 amino acids. In germline, CDR1 is SGHRS, CDR2 YFSETQ. V dropped 2 bases and J dropped 0 bases, with 8 bases sitting between them.

The chain carries TRBV29-1 and TRBJ2-5; possibly TRBD2 for D (6 bases). Looked up from germline, CDR1 is SQVTM and CDR2 is ANQGSEA. This CDR3 contains 15 residues. Between the trimmed V and J ends, which lost 3 bases and 5 bases, there was a span of 19 bases. The CDR3 DNA reads as TGCAGCGTTGAGGGGTTCGGGACTCGGAAGGAGACCCAGTACTTC. It specifies CSVEGFGTRKETQYF.

The chain uses TRBV5-4 and TRBJ2-5, with 11 bases lining up with TRBD1. CDR3 length equals 15 residues. Per the germline V gene, CDR1 is SGHNT and CDR2 is YYREEE (reference sequence). J gave up 4 bases and V 0 bases, and 2 bases lay outside the gene matches. The CDR3 DNA reads TGTGCCAGCAGCTTGGAAGGGACAGGGGGAGAGACCCAGTACTTC. Residues: CASSLEGTGGETQYF. Full variable domain (missing parts from reference TRBV5-4 and TRBJ2-5): ETGVTQSPTHLIKTRGQQVTLRCSSQSGHNTVSWYQQALGQGPQFIFQYYREEENGRGNFPPRFSGLQFPNYSSELNVNALELDDSALYLCASSLEGTGGETQYFGPGTRLLVL.

The J gene is TRBJ2-3, the V gene TRBV5-1; 14 nucleotides line up with TRBD2. V gave up 3 bases and J gave up 4 bases; unmatched junction bases: 4. The CDR3 extends over 16 amino acids. CDR1 is SGHRS and CDR2 is YFSETQ in the germline V gene. This CDR3 reads CASSSQTSGGADTQYF. The DNA of the CDR3 is TGCGCCAGCAGCTCTCAGACTAGCGGGGGGGCAGATACGCAGTATTTT.

V usage is TRBV28 and J usage is TRBJ2-3; D is unclear. With 4 bases removed from V and 3 bases from J, the gap between germline ends came to 11 bases. Germline V gene data show CDR1 as MDHEN and CDR2 as SYDVKM. The length of the CDR3 is 14 residues. DNA of the CDR3: TGTGCCAGCAGTTCCTTTTTAGGTACAGATACGCAGTATTTT. This translates into CASSSFLGTDTQYF.

This clone has a handful of counts. The chain couples TRBV2 to TRBJ1-3; perhaps TRBD1 as D (6 bases). Trimming took off 5 bases at V and 0 bases at J, with 11 bases between the two ends. This CDR3 has 15 amino acids. Germline V CDR1 and CDR2: SNHLY, FYNNEI. CDR3 region: CASSTDSNSGNTIYF. For the CDR3, the DNA is TGTGCCAGCAGTACGGACAGCAACTCTGGAAACACCATATATTTT.

J is TRBJ1-2 and V is TRBV5-6; D unresolved. The CDR3 has 13 amino acids. The ends were cut back, 3 bases at V and 4 bases at J, with 10 bases in the middle. CDR1 SGHDT and CDR2 YYEEEE come from the germline V gene. This chain's CDR3 is CASSSRQAYGYTF. CDR3 DNA sequence: TGTGCCAGCAGCTCCCGACAAGCCTATGGCTACACCTTC.

The rearrangement joins TRBV13 to TRBJ1-1; D remains unclear. Deletions cut 2 bases from V and 0 bases from J, with 7 bases between. CDR3 length: 14 amino acids. Germline values: CDR1 PRHDT, CDR2 FYEKMQ (reference sequence). CDR3 sequence reads: CASSLRRMNTEAFF. The CDR3 DNA is TGTGCCAGCAGCTTAAGGCGTATGAACACTGAAGCTTTCTTT.

CDR3 nucleotides: TGTGCCAGTAGTAGTGGACGGTTGAACACTGAAGCTTTCTTT. Its protein product is CASSSGRLNTEAFF. The chain combines TRBV19 with TRBJ1-1; no reliable D call. V lost 4 bases, J lost 0 bases, and 9 bases lay in between. Germline V lookup: CDR1 LNHDA, CDR2 SQIVND (reference sequence). The CDR3 sequence is 14 residues long.

This chain connects TRBV6-6 to TRBJ2-3, with D maybe TRBD1 (6 bases). Between the trimmed V and J ends, which lost 5 bases and 4 bases, there was a span of 13 bases. CDR1 is MNHNY, CDR2 SVGAGI, per germline (reference sequence). This CDR3 is built from 14 residues. CDR3 DNA: TGTGCCAGCAGTCCCAGGGGTGCCGCAGATACGCAGTATTTT. It is translated as CASSPRGAADTQYF.

Written as DNA, the CDR3 is TGTGCCAGCAGCTTCGGGACAGAGCAGTACTTC. Its protein is CASSFGTEQYF. The chain uses TRBV7-9 and TRBJ2-5; 7 bases are shared with TRBD1. This CDR3 contains 11 residues. V shed 3 bases, J shed 11 bases, and the junction held 3 bases outside the gene matches. Germline V CDR1 and CDR2: SEHNR, FQNEAQ (reference sequence).

The chain employs TRBV4-2 and TRBJ2-3, with 9 bases matching TRBD2. This CDR3 is 18 amino acids long. Germline V gene data show CDR1 as LGHNA and CDR2 as YNFKEQ. V trimming: 0 bases; J trimming: 5 bases; junction bases outside the gene matches: 12. CDR3 loop: CASSQEGLAGGPEDTQYF. As DNA, the CDR3 is TGTGCCAGCAGCCAAGAGGGTCTGGCGGGAGGGCCTGAAGATACGCAGTATTTT.

The chain has TRBV27 and TRBJ2-7; D is perhaps TRBD2 (5 bases). Per the germline V gene, CDR1 is MNHEY and CDR2 is SMNVEV (reference sequence). The CDR3 runs to 14 residues. The ends were cut back, 3 bases at V and 0 bases at J, with 9 bases in the middle. CDR3 sequence (DNA): TGTGCCAGCAGTTTCGGGGTCAGCTCCTACGAGCAGTACTTC. Amino acids: CASSFGVSSYEQYF.

This clone occurred once. The rearrangement joins TRBV11-2 to TRBJ2-7; D assignment may be TRBD1 or TRBD2 (5 bases each). Deletions cut 1 base from V and 1 base from J, with 8 bases between. The CDR3 is made up of 14 amino acids. In germline, CDR1 is SGHAT, CDR2 FQNNGV. The CDR3 region is CASSLGGGSYEQYF. The CDR3 DNA reads TGTGCCAGCAGCTTAGGGGGCGGGTCCTACGAGCAGTACTTC.

The chain employs TRBV2 and TRBJ2-3, with 8 bases matching TRBD1. The germline V gene has CDR1 SNHLY and CDR2 FYNNEI. With 10 bases clipped from V and 2 bases from J, the junction kept 11 bases outside the gene matches. The CDR3 sequence is 15 residues long. CDR3 protein: CAILPEDRATDTQYF. The DNA of the CDR3 is TGTGCCATCCTCCCGGAGGACAGGGCCACAGATACGCAGTATTTT. The full variable domain, completed using reference TRBV2 and TRBJ2-3, is EPEVTQTPSHQVTQMGQEVILRCVPISNHLYFYWYRQILGQKVEFLVSFYNNEISEKSEIFDDQFSVERPDGSNFTLKIRSTKLEDSAMYFCAILPEDRATDTQYFGPGTRLTVL.

This chain joins TRBV4-2 and TRBJ2-5; a weak D match, TRBD1 (6 bases). TRBJ2-7 matches the DNA end more closely, so the J call is doubtful. The CDR3 length is 12 residues. Germline values: CDR1 LGHNA, CDR2 YNFKEQ. The CDR3 spells CASSQNRDEQYF. The CDR3 DNA follows: TGTGCCAGCAGCCAAAACAGGGACGAGCAGTACTTC.

V and J are TRBV19 and TRBJ2-2; D may be TRBD1 (5 bases). The CDR3 loop spans 14 amino acids. Between the trimmed V and J ends, which lost 5 bases and 1 base, there was a span of 8 bases. From germline, CDR1 is LNHDA and CDR2 SQIVND (reference sequence). The CDR3 protein is CASSWGQNTGELFF. The CDR3 DNA is TGTGCCAGTAGTTGGGGCCAGAACACCGGGGAGCTGTTTTTT. The full variable domain, rest sourced from reference TRBV19 and TRBJ2-2, is DGGITQSPKYLFRKEGQNVTLSCEQNLNHDAMYWYRQDPGQGLRLIYYSQIVNDFQKGDIAEGYSVSREKKESFPLTVTSAQKNPTAFYLCASSWGQNTGELFFGEGSRLTVL.

The chain joins TRBV9 to TRBJ1-3, with unresolved D. The germline V gene encodes CDR1 SGDLS and CDR2 YYNGEE. The CDR3 loop spans 18 amino acids. Trimming took 0 bases from V and 1 from J, leaving 17 bases between them. CDR3 amino acids: CASSVGHYSGRSGNTIYF. The CDR3 DNA reads as TGTGCCAGCAGCGTAGGGCACTACAGCGGAAGATCTGGAAACACCATATATTTT.

This rearrangement joins TRBV7-9 to TRBJ2-3; no firm D call. The CDR3 sequence is 16 residues long. Germline V gene data show CDR1 as SEHNR and CDR2 as FQNEAQ (reference sequence). Trimming removed 5 bases at V and 0 bases at J, with 15 bases between. The CDR3 protein is CASSQSAGRSTDTQYF. In DNA, the CDR3 is TGTGCCAGCAGCCAGTCGGCAGGCAGGAGCACAGATACGCAGTATTTT.

This clone occurred once. The chain joins TRBV6-5 to TRBJ2-7; 10 nucleotides line up with TRBD2. The CDR3 extends over 13 amino acids. J gave up 4 bases and V 6 bases, and 3 bases lay outside the gene matches. Germline V gives CDR1 MNHEY, CDR2 SVGAGI. The DNA of the CDR3 is TGTGCCAGCAGAGAGACTAGCGGGTACGAGCAGTACTTC. Its translation: CASRETSGYEQYF.

As DNA, the CDR3 is TGTGCCAGCAGTGAATCGGAGAGGAAGCCCCAGCATTTT. Residues: CASSESERKPQHF. This chain connects TRBV6-1 to TRBJ1-5; D not certain. With 2 bases removed from V and 8 bases from J, the gap between germline ends came to 10 bases. This CDR3 comprises 13 residues. Germline V gene sequence: CDR1 MNHNS, CDR2 SASEGT.